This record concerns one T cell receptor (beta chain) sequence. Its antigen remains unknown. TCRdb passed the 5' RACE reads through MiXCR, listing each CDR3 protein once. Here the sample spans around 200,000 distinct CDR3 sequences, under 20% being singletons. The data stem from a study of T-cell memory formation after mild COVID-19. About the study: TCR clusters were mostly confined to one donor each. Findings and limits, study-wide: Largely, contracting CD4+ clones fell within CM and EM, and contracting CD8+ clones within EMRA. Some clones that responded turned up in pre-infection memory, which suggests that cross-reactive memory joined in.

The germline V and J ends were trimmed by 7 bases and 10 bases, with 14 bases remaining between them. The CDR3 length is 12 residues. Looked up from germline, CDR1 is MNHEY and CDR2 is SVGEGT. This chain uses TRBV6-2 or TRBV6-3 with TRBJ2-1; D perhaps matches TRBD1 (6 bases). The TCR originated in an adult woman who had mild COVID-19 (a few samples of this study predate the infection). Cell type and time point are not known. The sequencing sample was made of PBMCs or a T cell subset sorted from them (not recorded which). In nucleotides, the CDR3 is TGTGCCAGCACCCAAAGTCAGGGGGAGCAGTTCTTC. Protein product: CASTQSQGEQFF.